Detailed here is one T cell receptor (beta chain). The sample comes from a study of blood T cell repertoires in COVID-19. Turning to the study itself: In each case, the material was cDNA or gDNA derived from T cells, B-cell-depleted T cells, or PBMCs.

Trimming took 3 bases from V and 8 from J, leaving 14 bases between them. The CDR3 has 14 amino acids. The germline V gene has CDR1 SEHNR and CDR2 FQNEAQ (reference sequence). Original processing methods: Amplification of reference gene primers provided the estimated nucleated cell counts. TCRdb keeps only in-frame clones here, not all; method: immunoSEQ multiplex PCR. V and J calls and clone size are given by that table; D and trimming were obtained from the DNA. The sample consists of 150,000 to 200,000 clones, roughly 79% of them appearing once. Sequenced material: peripheral blood. The chain couples TRBV7-9 to TRBJ2-1, with D possibly matching TRBD2 (6 bases). This receptor was taken from a woman between 70 and 85 years old with acute or convalescent COVID-19. CDR3 region: CASSLRGRKDEQFF. DNA for the CDR3: TGTGCCAGCAGCTTGCGGGGCAGGAAAGATGAGCAGTTCTTC.